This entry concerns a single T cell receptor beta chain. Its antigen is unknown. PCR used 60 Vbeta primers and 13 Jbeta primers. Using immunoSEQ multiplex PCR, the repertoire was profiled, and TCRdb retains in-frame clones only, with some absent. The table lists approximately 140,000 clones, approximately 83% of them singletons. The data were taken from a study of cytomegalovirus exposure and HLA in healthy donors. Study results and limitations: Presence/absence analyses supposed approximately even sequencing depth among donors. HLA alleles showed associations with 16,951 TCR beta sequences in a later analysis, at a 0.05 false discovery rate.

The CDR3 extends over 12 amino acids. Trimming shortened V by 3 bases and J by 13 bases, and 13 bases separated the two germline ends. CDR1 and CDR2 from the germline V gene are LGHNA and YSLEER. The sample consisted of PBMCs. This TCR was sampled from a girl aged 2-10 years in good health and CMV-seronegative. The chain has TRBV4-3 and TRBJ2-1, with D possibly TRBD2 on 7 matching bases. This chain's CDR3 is CASSQGRGKQFF. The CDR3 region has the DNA TGCGCCAGCAGCCAGGGGAGGGGGAAACAGTTCTTC.